This TCR beta chain was documented in a study of blood T cell repertoires in COVID-19. Study background: Whether acute or convalescent, the COVID-19 samples came from the United States, Italy and Spain. PBMCs, B-cell-depleted T cells, or T cells provided the cDNA or gDNA that made up the material.

Per the authors' pipeline: The authors estimated nucleated cell counts from reference gene primer amplification. Sequenced by immunoSEQ multiplex PCR; TCRdb stores in-frame clones only, minus some. D and trimming come from the DNA, and the V and J calls and clone size come from that table. The table records 250,000 to 350,000 clones, 80% to 85% of them present only once. It was during active infection that Seattle patients were enrolled and then longitudinally followed. V lost 4 bases, J lost 3 bases, and 9 bases stayed unmatched. This CDR3 has 15 residues. Germline lookup yields CDR1 WNHNN and CDR2 SYGVQD (reference sequence).

This chain connects TRBV10-1 to TRBJ2-7; 7 bases agree with TRBD1. The sequencing sample was made of peripheral blood. This TCR derives from an older person with COVID-19, enrolled during active disease. CDR3 in amino acids: CASSAPLGQVYEQYF. The CDR3 bases are TGCGCCAGCAGTGCGCCTTTAGGACAGGTCTACGAGCAGTACTTC.